The clone carrying this T cell receptor beta chain was recorded once. What it recognizes is unknown. Viral peptide pools were used in the ViraFEST assay to expand antigen-specific CD4+ T cells, and sequencing came afterward. Isolation of CD4+ T cells took place after about nine days of culture. The participants, recipients of two vaccine doses, got either BNT162b2 or mRNA-1273. Vaccine recipients had no previous SARS-CoV-2 infection; their nucleocapsid antibodies were negative. A few million PBMC per well received approximately 10 IU/ml IL-2 and approximately 9.2 ug/ml peptides in culture. This specimen belongs to a study of vaccination effects on CD4 cells after COVID-19. Study-wide findings and caveats: Whether induced by infection or by vaccine, clones showed marked clonal contraction late after vaccination. The vaccine-induced clones of healthy vaccinees included only 1 of 255 that cross-reacted with common cold coronaviruses.

The protocol was immunoSEQ multiplex PCR, while the TCRdb copy is restricted to in-frame clones and leaves out a portion. The table has approximately 61,000 clones, approximately 73% seen once. The TCR originated in a human donor who received a COVID-19 vaccine. Material: CD4+ T cells from PBMCs cultured with HCoV-229E spike peptides, obtained after COVID-19 vaccination.

In DNA, the CDR3 is TGTGCCAGCAGTTTAGTCCAGGGGGGGAAGACCCAGTACTTC. Translating gives CASSLVQGGKTQYF. The rearrangement joins TRBV28 to TRBJ2-5; D may correspond to TRBD1 or TRBD2 (7 bases each). Germline-derived CDR1 and CDR2 are MDHEN and SYDVKM. This CDR3 contains 14 residues. The ends were cut back, 2 bases at V and 6 bases at J, with 13 bases in the middle.